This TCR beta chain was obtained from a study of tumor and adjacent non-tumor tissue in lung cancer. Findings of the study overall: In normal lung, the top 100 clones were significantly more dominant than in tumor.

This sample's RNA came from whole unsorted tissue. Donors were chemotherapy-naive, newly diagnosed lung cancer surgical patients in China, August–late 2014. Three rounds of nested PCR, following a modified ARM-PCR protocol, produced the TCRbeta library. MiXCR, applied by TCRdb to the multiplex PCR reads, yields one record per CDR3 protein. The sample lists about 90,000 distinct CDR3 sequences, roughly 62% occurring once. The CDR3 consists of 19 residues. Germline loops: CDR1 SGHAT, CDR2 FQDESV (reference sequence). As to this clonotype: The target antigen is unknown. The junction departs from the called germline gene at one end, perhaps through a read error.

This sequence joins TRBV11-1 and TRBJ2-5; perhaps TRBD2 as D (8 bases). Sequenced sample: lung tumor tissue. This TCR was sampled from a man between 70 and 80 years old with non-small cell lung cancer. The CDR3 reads CASNLRRGLAGWYQETQYF. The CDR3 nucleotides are TGTGCCAGCAACTTAAGAAGGGGGCTAGCGGGTTGGTACCAAGAGACCCAGTACTTC.